This T cell receptor (beta chain) was documented in a study of CD8 T cells in ankylosing spondylitis. Study-level findings and limits: CD8+ disease-linked clones were present at relatively low frequencies in blood. Seven to nine highly homologous variants formed a TCR beta motif that appeared characteristic of ankylosing spondylitis blood.

Between the trimmed V and J ends, which lost 4 bases and 5 bases, there was a span of 9 bases. Germline values: CDR1 KGHSH, CDR2 LQKENI. The CDR3 extends over 13 amino acids. TCRdb ran MiXCR on the 5' RACE reads and lists one entry per CDR3 protein. The sample has some 150,000 distinct CDR3 sequences, 44% seen once; the top ten hold 13% to 15%. This clonotype was found a few times. Its antigen remains unidentified. The TCR was taken from a male donor with ankylosing spondylitis. Sequencing used synovial fluid, either unsorted or a sorted T cell fraction (not recorded which). This rearrangement joins TRBV18 to TRBJ1-5; no clear D gene. In DNA form, the CDR3 reads TGTGCCAGCTCACGGGGTTTGCATCAGCCCCAGCATTTT. As protein: CASSRGLHQPQHF.